The present TCR beta chain was sequenced within a study of cytomegalovirus exposure and HLA in healthy donors. Germline CDR1 reads MNHEY; CDR2 reads SVGAGI. V was clipped by 6 bases and J by 5 bases; unmatched bases: 9. This CDR3 has 14 amino acids. This PCR relied on a set of 60 Vbeta primers and 13 Jbeta primers. The assay was immunoSEQ multiplex PCR, and TCRdb's table has in-frame clones only and misses some. Altogether about 84,000 clones are present, around 80% being singletons, with the ten largest covering around 2.3%. The sequence came from a male donor in good health and CMV-seropositive. The sample comprised PBMCs. The chain employs TRBV6-5 and TRBJ2-5; TRBD2 matches 7 bases. CDR3 in DNA: TGTGCCAGCAGGGCGGGAGCCCTCGCGGAGACCCAGTACTTC. This encodes CASRAGALAETQYF.